Below, 20 T cell receptor beta chains from the same sample are listed, as sequenced in a study of blood T cell repertoires in COVID-19. Clones were read by immunoSEQ multiplex PCR, and TCRdb kept only the in-frame ones, dropping some. The sample records 250,000 to 400,000 clones, around 90% being singletons. Sample: peripheral blood. Receptors originate from a woman aged 25 to 45 with COVID-19, enrolled during active disease.

The gene calls are TRBV11-3 and TRBJ2-2; TRBD2 agrees at 13 bases. J was trimmed by 3 bases and V by 11 bases; bases with no gene match: 9. From germline, CDR1 is SGHNT and CDR2 YENEEA. The CDR3 length is 16 residues. CDR3 bases: TGTGCCTATGTGAGGACTAGCGGGAGCGACACCGGGGAGCTGTTTTTT. Its translation is CAYVRTSGSDTGELFF. The variable domain in full, with the rest retrieved from reference TRBV11-3 and TRBJ2-2, is EAGVVQSPRYKIIEKKQPVAFWCNPISGHNTLYWYLQNLGQGPELLIRYENEEAVDDSQLPKDRFSAERLKGVDSTLKIQPAELGDSAVYLCAYVRTSGSDTGELFFGEGSRLTVL.

The chain couples TRBV19 to TRBJ1-4; tentative D call: TRBD1 (5 bases). Trimming cost V 5 bases and J 4 bases, with 14 bases left between them. Germline assignment: CDR1 LNHDA and CDR2 SQIVND (reference sequence). CDR3 size: 15 residues. CDR3 loop: CASSPRGLYNEKLFF. CDR3 nucleotides: TGTGCCAGTAGTCCTCGGGGACTCTATAATGAAAAACTGTTTTTT.

The chain links TRBV18 to TRBJ1-2; 9 bases are a match to TRBD1. The V gene end was trimmed by 3 bases and the J gene end by 4 bases; junction bases not matched to a gene: 9. Germline lookup yields CDR1 KGHSH and CDR2 LQKENI. There are 16 residues in the CDR3. The CDR3 nucleotides read TGTGCCAGCTCACCGGGACAGGGACTGGCTATCTATGGCTACACCTTC. Its protein product is CASSPGQGLAIYGYTF. The whole variable domain, remainder taken from reference TRBV18 and TRBJ1-2, is NAGVMQNPRHLVRRRGQEARLRCSPMKGHSHVYWYRQLPEEGLKFMVYLQKENIIDESGMPKERFSAEFPKEGPSILRIQQVVRGDSAAYFCASSPGQGLAIYGYTFGSGTRLTVV.

The chain uses TRBV27 and TRBJ2-7, with 7 nucleotides matching TRBD2. Germline trimming cut 6 bases from V and 5 bases from J; bases unmatched to any gene: 7. Germline V gives CDR1 MNHEY, CDR2 SMNVEV (reference sequence). This CDR3 contains 13 residues. CDR3 residues: CASRRRERDEQYF. The CDR3 nucleotides are TGTGCCAGCAGACGGCGGGAGAGGGACGAGCAGTACTTC.

The chain recombines TRBV6-5 with TRBJ1-4; TRBD1 aligns across 7 bases. The CDR3 runs to 15 residues. With V trimmed by 4 bases and J by 5 bases, 7 bases remained unmatched. From germline, CDR1 is MNHEY and CDR2 SVGAGI. In DNA form, the CDR3 reads TGTGCCAGCAGTTCCATACAGGGGCCAAATGAAAAACTGTTTTTT. It is translated as CASSSIQGPNEKLFF.

In its sample, this clone was seen once. The CDR3 nucleotides are TGTGCCAGCAGTACGGGGGGTTACTCCTACAATGAGCAGTTCTTC. This sequence encodes CASSTGGYSYNEQFF. The chain is built from TRBV6-5 and TRBJ2-1; TRBD2 agrees at 7 bases. V shed 5 bases and J 0 bases; nucleotides not matched to a gene: 4. This CDR3 is built from 15 residues. CDR1 and CDR2 (germline): MNHEY, SVGAGI.

This chain connects TRBV6-5 to TRBJ1-4; D might be TRBD1 (6 bases). The V end was cut by 5 bases, the J end by 4 bases, with 11 bases between. CDR1 is MNHEY and CDR2 is SVGAGI in the germline V gene. The CDR3 totals 14 residues. The CDR3 DNA reads as TGTGCCAGCAGTCGCAGACAGGATAATGAAAAACTGTTTTTT. This encodes CASSRRQDNEKLFF.

This chain links TRBV6-6 with TRBJ2-1; D might be TRBD2 (6 bases). This CDR3 has 15 amino acids. V was pared by 7 bases and J by 6 bases, with 19 bases between. Germline loops: CDR1 MNHNY, CDR2 SVGAGI (reference sequence). The CDR3 sequence: CASNPGAVVSNEQFF. DNA of the CDR3: TGTGCCAGCAACCCGGGAGCGGTAGTAAGCAATGAGCAGTTCTTC.

This sequence joins TRBV19 and TRBJ1-5, with D perhaps matching TRBD1 (6 bases). The CDR3 is 15 residues long. Per the germline V gene, CDR1 is LNHDA and CDR2 is SQIVND (reference sequence). V lost 5 bases, J lost 6 bases, and 17 bases lay in between. The CDR3 nucleotides are TGTGCCAGTAGTGACGGGGGCTGGGGGGGTCAGCCCCAGCATTTT. Amino acid sequence: CASSDGGWGGQPQHF.

The J gene is TRBJ1-5, the V gene TRBV28, with 9 bases matching TRBD1. CDR1 and CDR2 from the germline V gene are MDHEN and SYDVKM. The CDR3 runs to 15 residues. Germline trimming cut 7 bases from V and 5 bases from J; bases unmatched to any gene: 9. The CDR3 DNA reads TGTGCCAGCACTTTGGGACAGGGACAGCATCAGCCCCAGCATTTT. Translating it yields CASTLGQGQHQPQHF.

This clone has a single count. The gene calls are TRBV6-5 and TRBJ1-6; D uncertain. This CDR3 has 12 residues. Deletions cut 6 bases from V and 5 bases from J, with 5 bases between. Looked up from germline, CDR1 is MNHEY and CDR2 is SVGAGI. Here the CDR3 reads CASRPNNSPLHF. For the CDR3, the DNA is TGTGCCAGCAGACCTAATAATTCACCCCTCCACTTT.

V usage is TRBV30 and J usage is TRBJ1-3; possible D gene TRBD1, 6 bases. This CDR3 is built from 14 residues. V was shortened by 1 base and J by 4 bases, with 11 bases between the two germline ends. CDR1 and CDR2 from the germline V gene are GTSNPN and SVGIG (reference sequence). CDR3 coding DNA: TGTGCCTGGAGTGAGACAGGACCGGGAAACACCATATATTTT. Translated: CAWSETGPGNTIYF. The whole variable domain, filled in from reference TRBV30 and TRBJ1-3, reads SQTIHQWPATLVQPVGSPLSLECTVEGTSNPNLYWYRQAAGRGLQLLFYSVGIGQISSEVPQNLSASRPQDRQFILSSKKLLLSDSGFYLCAWSETGPGNTIYFGEGSWLTVV.

This clone was counted only a few times. The chain is built from TRBV6-5 and TRBJ2-1; 7 positions agree with TRBD1. This CDR3 comprises 11 residues. V was pared by 4 bases and J by 10 bases, with 1 base of the junction left unmatched. Germline loops: CDR1 MNHEY, CDR2 SVGAGI. The CDR3 DNA is TGTGCCAGCAGTTGGGGACAGGAGCAGTTCTTC. It yields the protein CASSWGQEQFF.

Regarding this clone: This clone may be a read error of a much larger clone one base away. The CDR3 bases are TGTGCCAGCAGCTTACTAGCGGGAGTGAGCACAGATACGCAGTATTTT. Translated, it gives CASSLLAGVSTDTQYF. The V call is TRBV7-6, the J call TRBJ2-3; TRBD2 matches 10 bases. Per germline, CDR1 SGHVS and CDR2 FNYEAQ. V lost 2 bases to trimming and J lost 0 bases; unmatched junction nucleotides: 2. The CDR3 is made up of 16 amino acids.

The chain combines TRBV12-3 or TRBV12-4 with TRBJ2-1, with D possibly matching TRBD1 (5 bases). CDR3 length: 13 amino acids. Trimming pared 7 bases from V and 6 bases from J, leaving 13 bases between. CDR3: CASTPWGANEQFF. DNA for the CDR3: TGTGCCAGCACCCCCTGGGGCGCCAATGAGCAGTTCTTC.

This rearrangement joins TRBV7-6 to TRBJ1-6; 8 nucleotides match TRBD1. This CDR3 has 18 amino acids. V was clipped by 1 base and J by 6 bases; unmatched bases: 11. Germline V gene lookup returns CDR1 SGHVS and CDR2 FNYEAQ. The CDR3 DNA follows: TGTGCCAGCAGCTTAGACCCACTGGGCAGGGGGCGTAATTCACCCCTCCACTTT. This sequence encodes CASSLDPLGRGRNSPLHF.

CDR3 nucleotides: TGTGCCAGCAGTTTGGGACAGGGGAGAGGCTACACCTTC. It is translated as CASSLGQGRGYTF. The chain employs TRBV6-5 and TRBJ1-2; 10 nucleotides agree with TRBD1. This CDR3 has 13 residues. Germline assignment: CDR1 MNHEY and CDR2 SVGAGI. Trimming took 4 bases from V and 8 from J; bases not matched to a gene: 4.

The chain joins TRBV28 to TRBJ1-1; 8 bases align to TRBD1. Unmatched junction bases numbered 10, after V lost 7 bases and J lost 12 bases. The CDR3 length is 12 residues. Germline CDR1 reads MDHEN; CDR2 reads SYDVKM. The CDR3, as DNA: TGTGCCAGCACCGAAGGAGACAGGGGAACTTTCTTT. As protein: CASTEGDRGTFF.

This chain connects TRBV6-1 to TRBJ1-3; the D is unclear. Germline V gene lookup returns CDR1 MNHNS and CDR2 SASEGT. The CDR3 covers 14 residues. Trimming pared 3 bases from V and 4 bases from J, leaving 10 bases between. The CDR3 sequence is CASSESGSGNTIYF. Written as DNA, the CDR3 is TGTGCCAGCAGTGAGTCGGGGAGCGGAAACACCATATATTTT.

The chain uses TRBV6-4 and TRBJ2-1; 8 positions agree with TRBD2. This CDR3 has 15 amino acids. V shed 8 bases and J 2 bases; nucleotides not matched to a gene: 8. Germline V gene sequence: CDR1 MRHNA, CDR2 SNTAGT. CDR3 DNA sequence: TGTGCCAGCCGAAAGACGGGACTAGCCTACAATGAGCAGTTCTTC. Its protein product is CASRKTGLAYNEQFF.